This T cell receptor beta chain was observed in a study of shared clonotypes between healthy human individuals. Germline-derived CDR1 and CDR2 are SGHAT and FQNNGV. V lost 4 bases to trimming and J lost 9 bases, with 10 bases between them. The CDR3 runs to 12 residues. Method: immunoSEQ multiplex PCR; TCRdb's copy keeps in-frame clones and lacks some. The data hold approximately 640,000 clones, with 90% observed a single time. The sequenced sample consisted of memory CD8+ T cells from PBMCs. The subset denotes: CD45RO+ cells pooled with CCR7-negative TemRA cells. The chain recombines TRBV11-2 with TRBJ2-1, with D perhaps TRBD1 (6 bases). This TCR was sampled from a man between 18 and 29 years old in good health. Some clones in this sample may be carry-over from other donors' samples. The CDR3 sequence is CASSSYRVEQFF. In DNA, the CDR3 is TGTGCCAGCAGCTCCTACAGGGTTGAGCAGTTCTTC.